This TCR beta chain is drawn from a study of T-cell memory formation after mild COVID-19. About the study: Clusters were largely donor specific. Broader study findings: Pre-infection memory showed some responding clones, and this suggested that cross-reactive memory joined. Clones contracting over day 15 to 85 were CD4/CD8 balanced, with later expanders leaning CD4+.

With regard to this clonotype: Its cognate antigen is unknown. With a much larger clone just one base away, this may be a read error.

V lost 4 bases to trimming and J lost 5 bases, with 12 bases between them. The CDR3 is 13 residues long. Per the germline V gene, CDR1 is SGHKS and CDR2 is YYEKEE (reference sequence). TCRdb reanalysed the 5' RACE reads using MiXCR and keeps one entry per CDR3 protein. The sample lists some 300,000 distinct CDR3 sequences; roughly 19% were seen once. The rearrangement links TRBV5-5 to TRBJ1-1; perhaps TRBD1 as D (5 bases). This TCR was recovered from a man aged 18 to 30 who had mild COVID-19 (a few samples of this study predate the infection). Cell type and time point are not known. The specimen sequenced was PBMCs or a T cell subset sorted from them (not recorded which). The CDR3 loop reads CASSILGRTEAFF. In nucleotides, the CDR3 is TGTGCCAGCAGCATTCTGGGGCGGACTGAAGCTTTCTTT.